This T cell receptor beta chain comes out of a study of T cells in Graves' hyperthyroidism and ophthalmopathy. J gave up 5 bases and V 6 bases, and 20 bases lay outside the gene matches. The CDR3 consists of 18 residues. Germline V gives CDR1 DFQATT, CDR2 SNEGSKA (reference sequence). This clonotype was seen ten or more times. Its target is unknown. Disease lasting under 3 months, a NOSPECS grade of at least 4, and a Clinical Activity Score of at least 3 were features of the ophthalmopathy patients. Diagnosis relied on clinical symptoms, serum thyroxine and TRAb, thyroid ultrasound and orbital computed tomography. TCR beta CDR3 region amplification was performed from RNA transcripts. HTBI primers were used for first-round RT-PCR of the TCR CDR3. From the multiplex PCR reads, TCRdb called clonotypes with MiXCR, one entry per CDR3 protein. The sample has roughly 240,000 distinct CDR3 sequences; roughly 15% are singletons.

Study-wide findings and caveats: Most clonotypes expanded in thyroid above 0.001 were likewise present in blood. Ophthalmopathy and stable hyperthyroidism were separated by a 13 V-J model.

The TCR comes from a woman aged 18-29 years with Graves' ophthalmopathy. Sequencing was performed on blood. The V gene is TRBV20-1, the J gene TRBJ2-5, with 11 bases matching TRBD2. The CDR3 DNA sequence: TGCAGTGCAAGTTCCCTTTCCATAGCGGGGGGGCCGGGTGAGACCCAGTACTTC. Its protein is CSASSLSIAGGPGETQYF.